One and the same sample provided the 31 T cell receptor beta chains below, sequenced in a study of spatial heterogeneity in lung cancer. One entry per CDR3 protein, called by TCRdb with MiXCR from the 5' RACE reads. The sample shows 7,500 to 10,000 distinct CDR3 sequences, roughly an eighth of them seen only once. As for time point: sample taken at primary tumor resection. Overall study findings and caveats: Higher tumor mutation counts went along with higher counts of expanded intratumoral alpha and beta TCRs.

No antigen is known for these receptors. The material was lung tumor tissue, obtained at surgery. The source is a male donor with early-stage non-small cell lung cancer.

This clonotype has a count of ten or more. Being off target in a library aimed at alpha chains, this beta chain has a size of little meaning. This chain joins TRBV12-3 or TRBV12-4 and TRBJ2-2; 8 bases agree with TRBD2. The V segment lost 7 bases and the J segment 1 base; nucleotides outside the gene matches: 8. CDR3 size: 16 residues. Written as DNA, the CDR3 is TGTGCCAGCAAACGGGCGGGAGGCCTGAACACCGGGGAGCTGTTTTTT. Protein: CASKRAGGLNTGELFF.

This clonotype was counted ten times or more. This beta chain came through as a stray read in a library set up for alpha chains, and its size says little. This chain connects TRBV4-2 to TRBJ2-2; 11 bases are shared with TRBD2. The CDR3 covers 17 residues. From germline, CDR1 is LGHNA and CDR2 YNFKEQ. The trim removed 1 base at V and 2 bases at J, leaving 3 bases unmatched. The DNA for the CDR3 is TGTGCCAGCAGCCAAGGACTAGCGGGATTCAACACCGGGGAGCTGTTTTTT. It encodes CASSQGLAGFNTGELFF.

This clonotype was observed at least ten times. The library was designed around alpha chains, so this beta chain is a stray read whose abundance carries little weight. The CDR3: CASSRDNSNQPQHF. The CDR3 DNA follows: TGTGCCAGCAGCCGGGACAATAGCAATCAGCCCCAGCATTTT. J is TRBJ1-5 and V is TRBV6-2 or TRBV6-3; weak D call: TRBD1 (6 bases). With 6 bases removed from V and 0 bases from J, the gap between germline ends came to 9 bases. Germline loops: CDR1 MNHEY, CDR2 SVGEGT. CDR3 size: 14 residues.

In its sample, this clonotype was seen many times. Within a library made for alpha chains, this beta chain is off target, and its count is uninformative. This rearrangement joins TRBV4-3 to TRBJ2-7; D gene uncertain. V dropped 0 bases and J dropped 1 base, with 7 bases sitting between them. The CDR3 has 14 amino acids. Germline V CDR1 and CDR2: LGHNA, YSLEER. The CDR3 here is CASSQETLSYEQYF. The DNA of the CDR3 is TGCGCCAGCAGCCAAGAAACTTTATCCTACGAGCAGTACTTC.

By share, this clonotype counts as medium-sized. The size of this beta chain means little, since it is a stray read in a library made for alpha chains. The chain has TRBV7-3 and TRBJ2-1; 11 nucleotides line up with TRBD2. The CDR3 consists of 13 residues. Losses at the gene ends were 5 bases for V and 14 bases for J; bases not matched to a gene: 8. Germline V gene lookup returns CDR1 SGHTA and CDR2 FQGTGA. CDR3 DNA sequence: TGTGCCAGCAGCCCTCCGACTAGCGGGACTAAGTTCTTC. Its protein is CASSPPTSGTKFF.

This clonotype was counted at least ten times. This beta chain is an unintended read in a library built for alpha chains; its size means little. The rearrangement uses TRBV20-1 and TRBJ1-2, with D hard to call. V lost 0 bases and J 8 bases, leaving 10 bases between the germline ends. CDR3 length equals 12 residues. Per the germline V gene, CDR1 is DFQATT and CDR2 is SNEGSKA (reference sequence). CDR3 residues: CSARDRPGGYTF. CDR3 sequence (DNA): TGCAGTGCTAGAGATCGCCCGGGGGGCTACACCTTC.

As regards this clonotype: With the library built for alpha chains, this beta chain is off target and its frequency is not meaningful. The rearrangement links TRBV3-1 to TRBJ2-5; D unclear. Looked up from germline, CDR1 is LGHDT and CDR2 is YNNKEL (reference sequence). Trimming took off 0 bases at V and 1 base at J, with 9 bases between the two ends. CDR3 length: 15 residues. CDR3 loop: CASSQDSASQETQYF. The CDR3 DNA follows: TGTGCCAGCAGCCAAGATTCGGCTAGCCAAGAGACCCAGTACTTC.

This clonotype showed up many times. This beta chain is off target for a library built for alpha chains, so its abundance means little. The V gene is TRBV2, the J gene TRBJ2-3, with 15 nucleotides matching TRBD2. Trimming cost V 5 bases and J 7 bases; bases outside gene matches: 16. This CDR3 comprises 19 residues. Germline values: CDR1 SNHLY, CDR2 FYNNEI. The CDR3 nucleotides read TGTGCCAGCAGTCTAGGACTAGCGGGAGGGGCCTTCCGGTTGAATACGCAGTATTTT. Its translation is CASSLGLAGGAFRLNTQYF. The variable domain in full, completed from reference TRBV2 and TRBJ2-3, reads EPEVTQTPSHQVTQMGQEVILRCVPISNHLYFYWYRQILGQKVEFLVSFYNNEISEKSEIFDDQFSVERPDGSNFTLKIRSTKLEDSAMYFCASSLGLAGGAFRLNTQYFGPGTRLTVL.

This clonotype was seen at least ten times. The size of this beta chain means little, since it is a stray read in a library made for alpha chains. The chain uses TRBV5-5 and TRBJ2-2; TRBD2 matches at 10 bases. Trimming took 4 bases from V and 0 from J; bases not matched to a gene: 15. This CDR3 contains 20 residues. Germline V gene lookup returns CDR1 SGHKS and CDR2 YYEKEE (reference sequence). This CDR3 is CASSTMGPPGLATNTGELFF. Written as DNA, the CDR3 is TGTGCCAGCAGCACCATGGGGCCTCCGGGACTAGCGACGAACACCGGGGAGCTGTTTTTT.

In regard to this clonotype: This beta chain slipped into a library made for alpha chains as a stray read, so its size is not meaningful. The chain couples TRBV20-1 to TRBJ1-1, with D uncertain. This CDR3 has 12 residues. V shed 1 base and J shed 8 bases, with 11 bases lying between them. Germline CDR1 and CDR2: DFQATT and SNEGSKA (reference sequence). DNA of the CDR3: TGCAGTGCTAGAGGGGGTCCTGCGGAAGCTTTCTTT. Its translation: CSARGGPAEAFF.

This clonotype is medium-sized within its sample. This beta chain is off target for a library built for alpha chains, so its abundance means little. This rearrangement joins TRBV29-1 to TRBJ2-7; D is perhaps TRBD2 (5 bases). The CDR3 contains 13 residues. Trimming took off 0 bases at V and 7 bases at J, with 13 bases between the two ends. CDR1 and CDR2 (germline): SQVTM, ANQGSEA. CDR3: CSVEDPLEGEQYF. CDR3 DNA sequence: TGCAGCGTTGAAGACCCCCTAGAGGGAGAGCAGTACTTC.

This clonotype is labeled as medium-sized (0.01 to 0.1%). This beta chain is an off-target read within a library intended for alpha chains, so its frequency means little. The genes are TRBV19 and TRBJ1-2; TRBD1 matches 8 bases. Germline assignment: CDR1 LNHDA and CDR2 SQIVND (reference sequence). V lost 7 bases to trimming and J lost 6 bases; unmatched junction nucleotides: 10. This CDR3 comprises 14 residues. The CDR3 spells CASTQVSGGDGYTF. DNA of the CDR3: TGTGCCAGTACTCAGGTTTCAGGGGGCGATGGCTACACCTTC.

In its sample, this clonotype was seen many times. This beta chain is an off-target read within a library intended for alpha chains, so its frequency means little. The chain carries TRBV20-1 and TRBJ2-7; 9 bases line up with TRBD2. The V and J ends lost 5 bases and 3 bases, in that order; junction bases with no gene match: 11. The CDR3 is 15 amino acids. Germline V gene sequence: CDR1 DFQATT, CDR2 SNEGSKA (reference sequence). The CDR3 loop is CSASKGAGGSYEQYF. Here the CDR3 DNA reads TGCAGTGCTTCCAAGGGGGCGGGAGGGAGCTACGAGCAGTACTTC.

This clonotype showed up many times. The size of this beta chain means little, since it is a stray read in a library made for alpha chains. V is TRBV5-1 and J is TRBJ1-1; D ambiguous. The length of the CDR3 is 14 residues. Germline CDR1 reads SGHRS; CDR2 reads YFSETQ. V lost 4 bases, J lost 1 base, and 11 bases lay in between. The CDR3 loop is CASSPGQTNTEAFF. The DNA of the CDR3 is TGCGCCAGCAGCCCCGGGCAGACGAACACTGAAGCTTTCTTT.

This clonotype was counted ten times or more. An end of the junction does not agree with germline; a read error may underlie this. This beta chain appears as a stray read in a library generated for alpha chains; its size is not informative. The chain combines TRBV6-2 or TRBV6-3 with TRBJ2-2; D remains unclear. Germline loops: CDR1 MNHEY, CDR2 SVGEGT. CDR3 size: 15 residues. The DNA of the CDR3 is TGTGCCAACAGTCGATCTAGGGCAGACACCGGGGAGCTGTTTTTT. Its protein product is CANSRSRADTGELFF.

With regard to this clonotype: A library made for alpha chains picked up this beta chain off target, so its size means little. The gene calls are TRBV7-2 and TRBJ2-5, with TRBD2 identical over 9 bases. The CDR3 loop spans 15 amino acids. The V gene end was trimmed by 1 base and the J gene end by 4 bases; junction bases not matched to a gene: 4. CDR1 is SGHTA, CDR2 FQGNSA, per germline. CDR3 DNA: TGTGCCAGCAGCTTAGAGGCTAGCGGGGCAGAGACCCAGTACTTC. Amino acid sequence: CASSLEASGAETQYF.

This clonotype was found many times. As an off-target read in a library built for alpha chains, this beta chain has a frequency of little significance. This chain connects TRBV30 to TRBJ1-3; unclear D gene. Germline CDR1 and CDR2: GTSNPN and SVGIG (reference sequence). This CDR3 region has 14 residues. V lost 5 bases, J lost 0 bases, and 11 bases lay in between. CDR3 DNA: TGTGCCTGGGAGCCAACCCGCTCTGGAAACACCATATATTTT. Its protein product is CAWEPTRSGNTIYF.

This clonotype was recorded many times. A library made for alpha chains picked up this beta chain off target, so its size means little. The chain carries TRBV19 and TRBJ1-2, with D possibly matching TRBD1 (5 bases). CDR3 length: 12 residues. Germline CDR1 LNHDA, CDR2 SQIVND (reference sequence). Trimming pared 9 bases from V and 3 bases from J, leaving 11 bases between. The CDR3 DNA is TGTGCCAGCTCCGGGACGGACTATGGCTACACCTTC. Translation gives CASSGTDYGYTF.

This clonotype was counted at least ten times. A library prepared for alpha chains yielded this beta chain as an off-target read; its size is of little meaning. V gene TRBV27 combines with J gene TRBJ2-1; 12 bases fit TRBD2. V shed 10 bases, J shed 1 base, and the junction held 17 bases outside the gene matches. The CDR3 is 19 residues long. In germline, CDR1 is MNHEY, CDR2 SMNVEV (reference sequence). The CDR3 sequence is CAIEKWASGRGESYNEQFF. The CDR3 bases are TGTGCCATCGAGAAATGGGCTAGCGGGAGGGGAGAATCCTACAATGAGCAGTTCTTC.

This clonotype is termed medium-sized. This beta chain is an unintended read in a library built for alpha chains; its size means little. This rearrangement joins TRBV12-3 or TRBV12-4 to TRBJ2-1; the D call may be TRBD1 or TRBD2 (5 bases each). The V end lost 8 bases, the J end lost 0 bases, and 8 bases lay between the germline ends. This CDR3 is 13 amino acids long. The CDR3, as DNA: TGTGCCAGCGCGAGGGGCTCCTACAATGAGCAGTTCTTC. Translated, it gives CASARGSYNEQFF.

Many counts were recorded for this clonotype. The library was prepared for alpha chains; this beta chain is a stray read, so its frequency means little. This chain uses TRBV4-1 with TRBJ2-3; no clear D gene. The CDR3 consists of 15 residues. Germline V gives CDR1 MGHRA, CDR2 YSYEKL. The V end was cut by 0 bases, the J end by 2 bases, with 9 bases between. The CDR3 reads CASSQDWQVTDTQYF. The CDR3 nucleotides read TGCGCCAGCAGCCAAGATTGGCAGGTCACAGATACGCAGTATTTT.

This clonotype was picked up many times. Since the library was made to target alpha chains, this beta chain is a stray read and its abundance is not meaningful. This rearrangement joins TRBV10-2 to TRBJ2-7; D perhaps matches TRBD2 (5 bases). CDR3 length: 14 amino acids. Germline V gives CDR1 WSHSY, CDR2 SAAADI. Between the trimmed V and J ends, which lost 11 bases and 6 bases, there was a span of 23 bases. CDR3 nucleotide sequence: TGCGCCTCCTCGGACGGATGGACTTCGGCCGAGCAGTACTTC. Translated: CASSDGWTSAEQYF.

This clonotype was seen ten or more times. This beta chain is an off-target read within a library intended for alpha chains, so its frequency means little. The V gene is TRBV7-3, the J gene TRBJ1-1, with D uncertain. The germline V gene has CDR1 SGHTA and CDR2 FQGTGA. Trimming took off 2 bases at V and 0 bases at J, with 4 bases between the two ends. The CDR3 length is 13 residues. The CDR3 DNA is TGTGCCAGCAGCTTATCGGTGAACACTGAAGCTTTCTTT. Residues: CASSLSVNTEAFF.

This clonotype was observed at least ten times. With the library built for alpha chains, this beta chain is off target and its frequency is not meaningful. This rearrangement joins TRBV29-1 to TRBJ2-1, with 14 bases identical to TRBD2. V shed 7 bases and J 6 bases; nucleotides not matched to a gene: 5. The CDR3 sequence is 14 residues long. Per the germline V gene, CDR1 is SQVTM and CDR2 is ANQGSEA. The CDR3 coding sequence is TGCAGCGCCGTGGGACTAGCGGGAGCCAATGAGCAGTTCTTC. Its protein is CSAVGLAGANEQFF.

The table lists this clonotype with many counts. Since it is a stray read in a library aimed at alpha chains, this beta chain has a size that is not meaningful. The rearrangement uses TRBV4-1 and TRBJ1-1; TRBD1 agrees at 9 bases. This CDR3 spans 18 amino acids. The V gene's germline CDR1 is MGHRA and CDR2 YSYEKL. With V trimmed by 2 bases and J by 5 bases, 15 bases remained unmatched. The DNA for the CDR3 is TGCGCCAGCAGCCAACCACTCCAAATCCACAGGGGGCTTACTGAAGCTTTCTTT. It specifies CASSQPLQIHRGLTEAFF.

The table lists this clonotype with many counts. For a library built for alpha chains, this beta chain is a stray read; little rests on its size. This rearrangement joins TRBV29-1 to TRBJ2-1, with D perhaps being TRBD1 or TRBD2 (6 bases each). The CDR3 runs to 13 residues. Trimming removed 7 bases from V and 5 bases from J, with 15 bases in between. From germline, CDR1 is SQVTM and CDR2 ANQGSEA. The CDR3 DNA sequence: TGCAGCGGGACGCGGGACACGAACAATGAGCAGTTCTTC. Translating it yields CSGTRDTNNEQFF.

This clonotype was seen repeatedly, ten times or more. With the library built for alpha chains, this beta chain is off target and its frequency is not meaningful. The V and J genes are TRBV4-2 and TRBJ2-5, with TRBD2 matching 13 bases. V shed 0 bases, J shed 5 bases, and the junction held 6 bases outside the gene matches. Germline V lookup: CDR1 LGHNA, CDR2 YNFKEQ. The CDR3 has 17 residues. CDR3 DNA: TGTGCCAGCAGCCAAGATCGCGAGACTAGCGGGAGGGAGACCCAGTACTTC. Translating it yields CASSQDRETSGRETQYF.

This clonotype came up many times. A library prepared for alpha chains yielded this beta chain as an off-target read; its size is of little meaning. The V and J genes are TRBV9 and TRBJ2-7; a weak D match, TRBD1 (7 bases). Germline values: CDR1 SGDLS, CDR2 YYNGEE. Trimming took 4 bases from V and 6 from J, leaving 17 bases between them. This CDR3 contains 14 residues. The CDR3 reads CASSPGGLGREQYF. The CDR3 DNA reads TGTGCCAGCAGCCCAGGGGGGCTCGGGCGCGAGCAGTACTTC.

This clonotype was recorded at least ten times. This beta chain lies outside the target of a library built for alpha chains; its clone size means little. This chain links TRBV4-3 with TRBJ2-1; D is ambiguous. Trimming shortened V by 4 bases and J by 4 bases, and 17 bases separated the two germline ends. This CDR3 contains 16 residues. CDR1 and CDR2 from the germline V gene are LGHNA and YSLEER. CDR3 sequence: CASSPEWGRLYNEQFF. The CDR3 DNA is TGCGCCAGCAGCCCAGAGTGGGGTCGTCTATACAATGAGCAGTTCTTC.

This clonotype was recorded many times. This beta chain came through as a stray read in a library set up for alpha chains, and its size says little. The chain couples TRBV5-1 to TRBJ1-2; D is possibly TRBD1 (5 bases). Germline CDR1 reads SGHRS; CDR2 reads YFSETQ. Between the trimmed V and J ends, which lost 4 bases and 2 bases, there was a span of 12 bases. This CDR3 region has 14 residues. CDR3 sequence: CASSLATENYGYTF. CDR3 DNA: TGCGCCAGCAGCCTGGCGACAGAGAACTATGGCTACACCTTC.

This clonotype showed up many times. For a library built for alpha chains, this beta chain is a stray read; little rests on its size. This chain connects TRBV20-1 to TRBJ2-4; D possibly uses TRBD1 or TRBD2 (6 bases each). The CDR3 consists of 13 residues. The V and J ends lost 5 bases and 7 bases respectively, with 15 bases between them. Per the germline V gene, CDR1 is DFQATT and CDR2 is SNEGSKA (reference sequence). The CDR3 spells CSAFIGGRNIQYF. CDR3 nucleotide sequence: TGCAGTGCTTTCATAGGGGGGAGGAACATTCAGTACTTC.